A single sample gave rise to the 25 T cell receptor beta chains below, sequenced in a study of Ad26.COV2.S vaccination and SARS-CoV-2 variants. Described treatment: 15 to 20 received Ad26.COV2.S at low or high dose, single or two shots; 5 received placebo; per-sample allocation not given. The investigators took samples on day 63 after the first vaccine or placebo injection. The table came from immunoSEQ multiplex PCR; TCRdb's copy has only in-frame clones and leaves some out. The sample includes roughly 410,000 clones, 80% to 90% of them seen just once. The starting material was peripheral blood, obtained in a trial of Ad26.COV2.S vaccine versus placebo. These receptors were taken from a person aged 18-60 years who received the Ad26.COV2.S COVID-19 vaccine or a placebo.

The CDR3: CARSYGLAYYEQYF. In DNA, the CDR3 is TGTGCCAGAAGCTACGGACTAGCGTACTACGAGCAGTACTTC. The chain combines TRBV5-3 with TRBJ2-7; 9 bases match TRBD2. TRBV5-3 is given ORF status, its function remaining uncertain. The junction had 4 bases not matched to a gene; V was cut back by 3 bases and J by 3 bases. The CDR3 extends over 14 amino acids.

The rearrangement links TRBV2 to TRBJ1-5; 7 bases fit TRBD1. Germline CDR1 SNHLY, CDR2 FYNNEI. The CDR3 length is 15 residues. V lost 8 bases, J lost 1 base, and 8 bases stayed unmatched. CDR3 residues: CASGGTVASNQPQHF. The DNA for the CDR3 is TGTGCCAGCGGAGGGACAGTAGCGAGCAATCAGCCCCAGCATTTT.

J is TRBJ1-1 and V is TRBV5-4, with a possible D match to TRBD1 (5 bases). Deletions cut 0 bases from V and 1 base from J, with 10 bases between. Germline V gene sequence: CDR1 SGHNT, CDR2 YYREEE (reference sequence). The CDR3 totals 15 residues. The CDR3 reads CASSLGGAKNTEAFF. Written as DNA, the CDR3 is TGTGCCAGCAGCTTGGGTGGGGCCAAGAACACTGAAGCTTTCTTT.

This clone was seen a single time. Other DNA sequences in the same sample also yield this CDR3. The V gene is TRBV5-1, the J gene TRBJ2-6; D is possibly TRBD1 or TRBD2 (5 bases each). V was clipped by 0 bases and J by 2 bases, with 9 bases between them. Germline CDR1 and CDR2: SGHRS and YFSETQ. This CDR3 region has 16 residues. The CDR3 nucleotides read TGCGCCAGCAGCTTGGTGGGGGAACCTGGGGCCAACGTCCTGACTTTC. Protein: CASSLVGEPGANVLTF.

J is TRBJ2-2 and V is TRBV19; 8 bases line up with TRBD1. The junction had 13 bases not matched to a gene; V was cut back by 4 bases and J by 6 bases. Per the germline V gene, CDR1 is LNHDA and CDR2 is SQIVND (reference sequence). The CDR3 runs 17 residues. The CDR3 is CASSRVGQGFSAGELFF. Written as DNA, the CDR3 is TGTGCCAGTAGTAGGGTCGGACAGGGCTTTTCGGCCGGGGAGCTGTTTTTT. Full variable domain (outside the CDR3, taken from reference TRBV19 and TRBJ2-2): DGGITQSPKYLFRKEGQNVTLSCEQNLNHDAMYWYRQDPGQGLRLIYYSQIVNDFQKGDIAEGYSVSREKKESFPLTVTSAQKNPTAFYLCASSRVGQGFSAGELFFGEGSRLTVL.

The CDR3 loop reads CASSTYGTGGDGYTF. CDR3 sequence (DNA): TGTGCCAGCAGCACCTACGGGACAGGGGGCGACGGCTACACCTTC. The chain couples TRBV5-6 to TRBJ1-2, with 12 bases lining up with TRBD1. CDR1 and CDR2 from the germline V gene are SGHDT and YYEEEE. This CDR3 contains 15 residues. V lost 4 bases to trimming and J lost 8 bases; unmatched junction nucleotides: 9.

This clone was detected once. This rearrangement joins TRBV24-1 to TRBJ2-7, with a possible D match to TRBD1 (6 bases). Germline V gene lookup returns CDR1 KGHDR and CDR2 SFDVKD. This CDR3 region has 15 residues. Between the trimmed V and J ends, which lost 9 bases and 0 bases, there was a span of 17 bases. The chain's CDR3 is CATRGGPGDSYEQYF. CDR3 DNA sequence: TGTGCCACCCGCGGCGGCCCAGGGGACTCCTACGAGCAGTACTTC.

The rearrangement uses TRBV11-2 and TRBJ2-2, with TRBD1 identical over 7 bases. This CDR3 region has 15 residues. Germline assignment: CDR1 SGHAT and CDR2 FQNNGV. The V gene end was trimmed by 5 bases and the J gene end by 0 bases; junction bases not matched to a gene: 3. The CDR3: CASSQGQTNTGELFF. CDR3 DNA: TGTGCCAGCAGCCAGGGACAGACGAACACCGGGGAGCTGTTTTTT.

The J gene is TRBJ2-1, the V gene TRBV5-1; TRBD2 is a possible D gene (6 bases). The V end was cut by 4 bases, the J end by 2 bases, with 19 bases between. CDR3 length: 17 amino acids. Germline loops: CDR1 SGHRS, CDR2 YFSETQ. Here the CDR3 reads CASSGKAGTGAYNEQFF. CDR3 coding DNA: TGCGCCAGCAGCGGGAAGGCAGGTACGGGGGCCTACAATGAGCAGTTCTTC.

CDR3 amino acids: CASSTSGGTGNTIYF. DNA of the CDR3: TGTGCCAGCAGCACATCAGGGGGAACTGGAAACACCATATATTTT. The chain employs TRBV2 and TRBJ1-3; 7 nucleotides match TRBD1. Germline CDR1 is SNHLY and CDR2 is FYNNEI. Unmatched junction bases numbered 7, after V lost 6 bases and J lost 2 bases. The CDR3 runs 15 residues.

V is TRBV4-1 and J is TRBJ2-7, with D unclear. Germline lookup yields CDR1 MGHRA and CDR2 YSYEKL. The CDR3 runs to 14 residues. Trimming took 5 bases from V and 4 from J, leaving 15 bases between them. CDR3 protein: CASSSLLANYEQYF. As DNA, the CDR3 is TGCGCCAGCAGCTCCTTGCTCGCGAATTACGAGCAGTACTTC.

The chain couples TRBV19 to TRBJ1-4, with a weak D call TRBD1 (5 bases). Germline V gene lookup returns CDR1 LNHDA and CDR2 SQIVND (reference sequence). The ends were cut back, 10 bases at V and 6 bases at J, with 18 bases in the middle. The CDR3 contains 14 residues. CDR3 amino acids: CATALGGYYEKLFF. The CDR3 coding sequence is TGTGCCACCGCCTTGGGGGGGTACTATGAAAAACTGTTTTTT.

The genes are TRBV19 and TRBJ1-1, with no clear D. Trimming removed 10 bases at V and 5 bases at J, with 26 bases between. Per germline, CDR1 LNHDA and CDR2 SQIVND (reference sequence). The CDR3 is made up of 16 amino acids. The CDR3 region is CATSSRPTRRETEAFF. DNA of the CDR3: TGTGCCACCAGCTCCCGCCCTACGAGGAGGGAGACTGAAGCTTTCTTT.

The chain is built from TRBV27 and TRBJ2-3; D call uncertain. The germline CDR1 and CDR2 sequences are MNHEY and SMNVEV (reference sequence). The CDR3 loop spans 14 amino acids. With 11 bases removed from V and 2 bases from J, the gap between germline ends came to 17 bases. The CDR3, as DNA: TGTGCCTCATCGGTGAGCGTTGACACAGATACGCAGTATTTT. Translating gives CASSVSVDTDTQYF.

The genes are TRBV7-2 and TRBJ2-1; 12 nucleotides match TRBD2. The J segment lost 0 bases and the V segment lost 4 bases, leaving 7 bases of the junction unmatched. Germline CDR1 is SGHTA and CDR2 is FQGNSA. The CDR3 consists of 18 residues. In nucleotides, the CDR3 is TGTGCCAGCAGCTCACGACTAGCGGGGGACCTCTCCTACAATGAGCAGTTCTTC. Translated, it gives CASSSRLAGDLSYNEQFF.

The chain couples TRBV7-2 to TRBJ1-1; no clear D gene. Trimming left V 5 bases short and J 5 bases short, with 12 bases between. This CDR3 contains 13 residues. Germline V gene data show CDR1 as SGHTA and CDR2 as FQGNSA. In DNA form, the CDR3 reads TGTGCCAGCAGCCGACTCTGGGCAACTGAAGCTTTCTTT. As protein: CASSRLWATEAFF. Full variable domain (missing parts from reference TRBV7-2 and TRBJ1-1): GAGVSQSPSNKVTEKGKDVELRCDPISGHTALYWYRQSLGQGLEFLIYFQGNSAPDKSGLPSDRFSAERTGGSVSTLTIQRTQQEDSAVYLCASSRLWATEAFFGQGTRLTVV.

The CDR3 DNA follows: TGTGCCAGCAGCTTCGGACTTAACTATGGCTACACCTTC. This encodes CASSFGLNYGYTF. The chain joins TRBV7-2 to TRBJ1-2; D is ambiguous. CDR3 length: 13 amino acids. V was pared by 3 bases and J by 1 base, with 6 bases between. Germline CDR1 is SGHTA and CDR2 is FQGNSA.

This clone is a singleton in its sample. The V and J genes are TRBV9 and TRBJ2-1; maybe TRBD2 (5 bases). Germline CDR1 reads SGDLS; CDR2 reads YYNGEE. The CDR3 runs to 13 residues. Trimming cost V 0 bases and J 4 bases, with 5 bases left between them. As DNA, the CDR3 is TGTGCCAGCAGCGTAGGGACTTACAATGAGCAGTTCTTC. It is translated as CASSVGTYNEQFF. The full variable domain, its missing parts supplied by reference TRBV9 and TRBJ2-1, is DSGVTQTPKHLITATGQRVTLRCSPRSGDLSVYWYQQSLDQGLQFLIQYYNGEERAKGNILERFSAQQFPDLHSELNLSSLELGDSALYFCASSVGTYNEQFFGPGTRLTVL.

The V gene is TRBV4-1, the J gene TRBJ1-3; D uncertain. CDR1 is MGHRA and CDR2 is YSYEKL in the germline V gene. CDR3 length: 15 amino acids. V was shortened by 0 bases and J by 1 base, with 7 bases between the two germline ends. This CDR3 is CASSQDGVSGNTIYF. CDR3 in DNA: TGCGCCAGCAGCCAAGATGGGGTATCTGGAAACACCATATATTTT.

The CDR3 reads CASSEFSMNTEAFF. DNA of the CDR3: TGTGCCAGCAGTGAATTTTCCATGAACACTGAAGCTTTCTTT. This chain links TRBV6-1 with TRBJ1-1; no clear D. Germline loops: CDR1 MNHNS, CDR2 SASEGT. The CDR3 is 14 amino acids. Trimming cost V 2 bases and J 0 bases, with 7 bases left between them.

The chain carries TRBV5-1 and TRBJ1-3; no clear D. The CDR3 is 13 amino acids. The V gene lost 2 bases and the J gene lost 4 bases, with 7 bases spanning the gap. Germline lookup yields CDR1 SGHRS and CDR2 YFSETQ. CDR3 amino acids: CASSFGTGNTIYF. The CDR3 DNA reads as TGCGCCAGCAGCTTCGGAACAGGAAACACCATATATTTT.

The rearrangement joins TRBV3-1 (or the pseudogene TRBV3-2) to TRBJ2-5; no reliable D call. CDR3 length: 14 amino acids. Per germline, CDR1 LGHDT and CDR2 YNNKEL (reference sequence). The V end was cut by 3 bases, the J end by 1 base, with 9 bases between. CDR3 in amino acids: CASSQRKAQETQYF. CDR3 in DNA: TGTGCCAGCAGCCAGCGGAAGGCCCAAGAGACCCAGTACTTC.

The V and J genes are TRBV29-1 and TRBJ2-2; 8 nucleotides align to TRBD2. J was trimmed by 6 bases and V by 7 bases; bases with no gene match: 4. This CDR3 is built from 12 residues. The germline V gene encodes CDR1 SQVTM and CDR2 ANQGSEA. DNA for the CDR3: TGCAGCGGAACCGGGAGGGCCGGGGAGCTGTTTTTT. This translates into CSGTGRAGELFF.

This chain links TRBV4-2 with TRBJ1-5; D uncertain. The CDR3 has 14 residues. Trimming took 7 bases from V and 5 from J, leaving 15 bases between them. The germline CDR1 and CDR2 sequences are LGHNA and YNFKEQ. This chain's CDR3 is CASNPELGDQPQHF. For the CDR3, the DNA is TGTGCCAGCAACCCCGAGTTAGGTGATCAGCCCCAGCATTTT.

The V call is TRBV27, the J call TRBJ1-1; TRBD1 matches 9 bases. The CDR3 is made up of 14 amino acids. Germline lookup yields CDR1 MNHEY and CDR2 SMNVEV (reference sequence). Losses at the gene ends were 6 bases for V and 5 bases for J; bases not matched to a gene: 7. CDR3 sequence: CASRLQGAYTEAFF. The CDR3 DNA reads TGTGCCAGCAGGTTACAGGGGGCCTATACTGAAGCTTTCTTT.